The 16 T cell receptor beta chains in this list originate from one sample, sequenced in a study of shared clonotypes between healthy human individuals. Positively selected for CCR7, the CD45RO-negative cells used as naive CD8 cells excluded terminally differentiated effector memory CD45RA+ cells. Using immunoSEQ multiplex PCR, the repertoire was profiled, and TCRdb retains in-frame clones only, with some absent. The sample records around 1.9 million clones, under 95% being singletons. Sequenced material: naive CD8+ T cells from PBMCs. The receptors shown here come from a man in his late teens or twenties in good health. Some clones in this sample may be carry-over from other donors' samples.

The rearrangement joins TRBV18 to TRBJ2-5; 7 bases match TRBD2. CDR1 is KGHSH and CDR2 is LQKENI in the germline V gene. This CDR3 is built from 16 residues. After removal of 3 bases from V and 5 bases from J, the junction contained 12 bases not matched to a gene. CDR3 sequence (DNA): TGTGCCAGCTCACCCAGCTTGGGAGGGGTGATCGAGACCCAGTACTTC. Residues: CASSPSLGGVIETQYF.

The J gene is TRBJ1-1, the V gene TRBV30; D not certain. V was shortened by 3 bases and J by 1 base, with 6 bases between the two germline ends. The germline V gene has CDR1 GTSNPN and CDR2 SVGIG (reference sequence). The CDR3 has 12 amino acids. CDR3 protein: CAWRIGNTEAFF. The CDR3 nucleotides read TGTGCCTGGAGGATTGGGAACACTGAAGCTTTCTTT. The entire variable domain, with the rest obtained from reference TRBV30 and TRBJ1-1, is as follows: SQTIHQWPATLVQPVGSPLSLECTVEGTSNPNLYWYRQAAGRGLQLLFYSVGIGQISSEVPQNLSASRPQDRQFILSSKKLLLSDSGFYLCAWRIGNTEAFFGQGTRLTVV.

The CDR3 spells CASSYGGGAKAYEQYF. In nucleotides, the CDR3 is TGTGCCAGCAGTTATGGGGGGGGCGCCAAAGCCTACGAGCAGTACTTC. This chain links TRBV6-5 with TRBJ2-7; tentatively, D is TRBD2 (7 bases). This CDR3 contains 16 residues. V was trimmed by 3 bases and J by 2 bases, leaving 17 bases between them. CDR1 and CDR2 from the germline V gene are MNHEY and SVGAGI.

The V call is TRBV27, the J call TRBJ2-1; possible D gene TRBD2, 7 bases. Germline CDR1 and CDR2: MNHEY and SMNVEV (reference sequence). With 4 bases removed from V and 3 bases from J, the gap between germline ends came to 10 bases. CDR3 length equals 14 residues. The CDR3: CASSSAGHYNEQFF. The CDR3 DNA is TGTGCCAGCAGTTCAGCGGGACACTACAATGAGCAGTTCTTC.

The rearrangement links TRBV27 to TRBJ2-7, with 9 bases that match TRBD2. This CDR3 has 16 amino acids. The germline V gene encodes CDR1 MNHEY and CDR2 SMNVEV (reference sequence). J lost 9 bases, V lost 4 bases, and 16 bases had no gene match. CDR3 protein: CASSSLGVAGEVGQYF. The DNA for the CDR3 is TGTGCCAGCAGTTCCCTCGGGGTAGCGGGAGAGGTCGGGCAGTACTTC.

The rearrangement links TRBV5-3 to TRBJ2-7; D may match TRBD1 or TRBD2 (5 bases each). TRBV5-3 is identified as an open reading frame with a role that is uncertain. V lost 0 bases and J 4 bases, leaving 14 bases between the germline ends. CDR3 length: 15 residues. CDR3 sequence: CARSLVPGPPYEQYF. In DNA, the CDR3 is TGTGCCAGAAGCTTGGTACCGGGACCACCTTACGAGCAGTACTTC.

V is TRBV5-8 and J is TRBJ2-7; TRBD1 or TRBD2 may be the D gene (5 bases each). Germline V gene sequence: CDR1 SGHTS, CDR2 YDEGEE. The CDR3 extends over 14 amino acids. V lost 5 bases to trimming and J lost 2 bases, with 14 bases between them. The CDR3 nucleotides are TGTGCCAGCAGACTTGGGACGTGGACCTACGAGCAGTACTTC. It codes for CASRLGTWTYEQYF.

The V and J genes are TRBV5-4 and TRBJ1-2; a possible D gene is TRBD1 (5 bases). V lost 0 bases and J lost 0, with 12 bases in between. Germline V lookup: CDR1 SGHNT, CDR2 YYREEE (reference sequence). The CDR3 consists of 16 residues. The DNA for the CDR3 is TGTGCCAGCAGCTTGGATGCAGGGACGCCTAACTATGGCTACACCTTC. This translates into CASSLDAGTPNYGYTF.

This chain's CDR3 is CASSQDRPPLGEQFF. The DNA for the CDR3 is TGCGCCAGCAGCCAAGATCGACCACCTCTGGGTGAGCAGTTCTTC. This chain connects TRBV4-3 to TRBJ2-1, with no clear D. In germline, CDR1 is LGHNA, CDR2 YSLEER. The CDR3 has 15 amino acids. The V end was cut by 0 bases, the J end by 9 bases, with 15 bases between.

This clone has a single count. J is TRBJ1-4 and V is TRBV4-2, with 7 bases aligning to TRBD1. V was clipped by 0 bases and J by 10 bases; unmatched bases: 14. The CDR3 length is 17 residues. Germline CDR1 and CDR2: LGHNA and YNFKEQ. The CDR3 nucleotides read TGTGCCAGCAGCCAAGACCCCCGACAGGGACTAGGCAGAAAACTGTTTTTT. The encoded protein is CASSQDPRQGLGRKLFF.

A remark on this clone: Within the sample, other DNA sequences also encode this same CDR3. The CDR3 DNA sequence: TGTGCCAGCAGCGTAGGTGGGGGGGCGTATGGCTACACCTTC. Its protein is CASSVGGGAYGYTF. The chain joins TRBV9 to TRBJ1-2; possible D gene TRBD1, 6 bases. V was cut by 0 bases and J by 5 bases, with 11 bases left in between. CDR3 length: 14 residues. Germline lookup yields CDR1 SGDLS and CDR2 YYNGEE.

This chain uses TRBV4-3 with TRBJ1-1; perhaps TRBD1 as D (6 bases). Trimming pared 0 bases from V and 3 bases from J, leaving 20 bases between. Germline CDR1 and CDR2: LGHNA and YSLEER. This CDR3 is built from 18 residues. In DNA form, the CDR3 reads TGCGCCAGCAGCCAAGATGTGGGATCCGGAGGGGGTGACACTGAAGCTTTCTTT. Protein sequence: CASSQDVGSGGGDTEAFF.

The rearrangement uses TRBV5-1 and TRBJ2-7; 8 bases are a match to TRBD2. The CDR3 spans 15 residues. J gave up 3 bases and V 1 base, and 6 bases lay outside the gene matches. Germline V gene data show CDR1 as SGHRS and CDR2 as YFSETQ. The DNA for the CDR3 is TGCGCCAGCAGCTTGAAGCGGGAGAAAAACTACGAGCAGTACTTC. Translation gives CASSLKREKNYEQYF.

The chain links TRBV4-1 to TRBJ2-2; 8 bases align to TRBD2. Germline trimming cut 0 bases from V and 7 bases from J; bases unmatched to any gene: 4. Germline V gene sequence: CDR1 MGHRA, CDR2 YSYEKL. The CDR3 runs to 15 residues. The CDR3 DNA follows: TGCGCCAGCAGCCAAGAGACTAGCGCGAGCGGGGAGCTGTTTTTT. Translated, it gives CASSQETSASGELFF.

Comment on this clone: Other DNA sequences from this sample encode an identical CDR3 as well. The chain carries TRBV28 and TRBJ1-2, with TRBD1 identical over 8 bases. Germline V CDR1 and CDR2: MDHEN, SYDVKM. This CDR3 contains 13 residues. The ends lost 6 bases at V and 5 bases at J; junction bases unmatched: 5. The CDR3 DNA follows: TGTGCCAGCAGCCCAGGGACAGGTTATGGCTACACCTTC. Protein sequence: CASSPGTGYGYTF.

The V call is TRBV7-9, the J call TRBJ1-2; D gene uncertain. V lost 5 bases and J 0 bases, leaving 19 bases between the germline ends. This CDR3 spans 17 amino acids. Germline CDR1 is SEHNR and CDR2 is FQNEAQ (reference sequence). The CDR3 region is CASSADKQLPTNYGYTF. The CDR3 coding sequence is TGTGCCAGCAGCGCCGACAAACAGCTCCCAACTAACTATGGCTACACCTTC.